The 8 T cell receptor beta chains below come from one sample, sequenced in a study of blood T cells in healthy people across ages. Through a sample-barcoded 5' primer and a J-beta primer mix, a second PCR was run for roughly 7 to 11 cycles. TCRdb reprocessed the 5' RACE reads via MiXCR and lists one record per CDR3 protein. The data show 1.6 million or so distinct CDR3 sequences, about 32% seen once. Sequencing was carried out using blood. The source of these receptors is a woman aged 25 to 39 in good health.

The V and J genes are TRBV5-1 and TRBJ1-1; D is undetermined. Trimming left V 3 bases short and J 4 bases short, with 10 bases between. This CDR3 region has 13 residues. Germline V gives CDR1 SGHRS, CDR2 YFSETQ. CDR3 in amino acids: CASSSSLSTEAFF. DNA of the CDR3: TGCGCCAGCAGCTCTTCCTTGAGCACTGAAGCTTTCTTT.

This chain joins TRBV12-3 or TRBV12-4 and TRBJ2-1; 12 positions agree with TRBD2. CDR3 size: 15 residues. V was clipped by 6 bases and J by 12 bases; unmatched bases: 12. The CDR3 nucleotides are TGTGCCAGCAGCCTGACTAGCGGGAGCCCCACCGGGCAGTTCTTC. Its translation: CASSLTSGSPTGQFF.

The table lists this clonotype with a few counts. The chain combines TRBV11-2 with TRBJ2-5, with 7 bases that match TRBD2. Germline-derived CDR1 and CDR2 are SGHAT and FQNNGV. Trimming removed 7 bases from V and 4 bases from J; junction bases left unmatched: 12. The CDR3 sequence is 15 residues long. In DNA form, the CDR3 reads TGTGCCAGCACCTTCGCAGCGGGAAACCTAGAGACCCAGTACTTC. Its translation: CASTFAAGNLETQYF.

This chain connects TRBV20-1 to TRBJ2-5; D may be TRBD1 (9 bases). Trimming stripped 5 bases from V and 5 bases from J, with 21 bases between. Germline-derived CDR1 and CDR2 are DFQATT and SNEGSKA (reference sequence). This CDR3 has 15 amino acids. The CDR3, as DNA: TGCAGTGCTGGACGGGGTAGCGGGACAGGGGAGACCCAGTACTTC. It translates to CSAGRGSGTGETQYF.

A remark on this clonotype: A much larger clone lies one base from this, so it may be a read error. J is TRBJ1-5 and V is TRBV20-1, with 7 bases that match TRBD2. The J call may be in error: the DNA end matches TRBJ2-3 better. The CDR3 runs 14 residues. CDR1 is DFQATT, CDR2 SNEGSKA, per germline (reference sequence). CDR3 bases: TGCAGTGCTAGTCCGGGGGGAGGGAATCAGCCCCAGTATTTT. Protein product: CSASPGGGNQPQYF.

V is TRBV7-8 and J is TRBJ1-6; 7 nucleotides align to TRBD1. The CDR3 is made up of 16 amino acids. V was clipped by 5 bases and J by 6 bases; unmatched bases: 10. CDR1 SGHVS and CDR2 FQNEAQ come from the germline V gene. CDR3 sequence (DNA): TGTGCCAGCAGCCCCCGGGACAGTCCGAGTAATTCACCCCTCCACTTT. Protein product: CASSPRDSPSNSPLHF. The full variable domain, in which reference TRBV7-8 and TRBJ1-6 provide the parts outside the CDR3, is GAGVSQSPRYKVAKRGQDVALRCDPISGHVSLFWYQQALGQGPEFLTYFQNEAQLDKSGLPSDRFFAERPEGSVSTLKIQRTQQEDSAVYLCASSPRDSPSNSPLHFGNGTRLTVT.

Of note for this clonotype: This clone may be a read error of a much larger clone one base away. The rearrangement joins TRBV29-1 to TRBJ2-3; D possibly uses TRBD1 or TRBD2 (5 bases each). The germline V and J ends were trimmed by 3 bases and 6 bases, with 16 bases remaining between them. The V gene's germline CDR1 is SQVTM and CDR2 ANQGSEA. This CDR3 is built from 14 residues. CDR3 sequence reads: CSVERPRGWDTQYF. The CDR3 DNA reads TGCAGCGTTGAGCGGCCGAGGGGATGGGATACGCAGTATTTT.

A note on this clonotype: A much bigger clone sits one base away, suggesting this may be a read error. This chain connects TRBV12-3 or TRBV12-4 to TRBJ2-7; D possibly corresponds to TRBD2 (7 bases). The CDR3 runs to 14 residues. CDR3 in amino acids: CASSGGPSSYEHYF. CDR3 bases: TGTGCCAGCAGCGGGGGGCCGAGCTCCTACGAGCACTACTTC.